This T cell receptor beta chain was sequenced for a study of OX40 agonist ivuxolimab in advanced cancers. Study-level background: Ivuxolimab, which targeted the costimulatory receptor OX40 (CD134), was an agonistic, fully human IgG2 monoclonal antibody. Prior anti-PD-1, anti-PD-L1 or anti-CTLA-4 therapy was permitted, and checkpoint inhibitors had been received by roughly 40% of dose-escalation patients. Partial responses occurred in three dose-escalation patients, of whom one had hepatocellular carcinoma and two had cutaneous melanoma. Peripheral TCRbeta sequencing was intended to test whether TCR sequence diversity was altered and clonal T-cell expansion was caused by ivuxolimab. Intravenous ivuxolimab was administered to patients every 2 weeks at six dose levels: 0.01, 0.1, 0.3, 1.5, 3 and 10 mg/kg. Of the approximately 50 patients in dose escalation, 19 had hepatocellular carcinoma, roughly 15 had melanoma, 9 had renal cell carcinoma and 9 had head and neck cancer. The monotherapy dose-escalation portion (N ≈ 50 patients) of the phase I ivuxolimab trial is reported in the paper. The dose-escalation cohort was roughly 87% male with a mean age of about 60 years, ranging from about 20 to 80.

Beyond this particular receptor, the publication reports: At doses of 0.1 to 3.0 mg/kg, clonal expansion of both CD4+ and CD8+ T cells in blood was seen between baseline and week 6. The antigen specificity of the peripheral T cells that underwent clonal expansion was not determined. After ivuxolimab, CD8+ T cells had more expanded clones than CD4+ T cells on average. Low levels of normalized T-cell clonal expansion were also seen in some patients who did not respond. In the 0.1-3.0 mg/kg groups, partial responders were among the patients with the lowest normalized peripheral clonal expansion, particularly in CD8+ T cells.

Genomic DNA was isolated from the sorted cells so that the TCRbeta CDR3 region could be sequenced. The immunoSEQ Assay was used to sequence the TCRbeta CDR3 regions. TCRdb re-hosts the immuneACCESS table, in-frame sequences only. Its copies lack some clones; in the studies checked, an unresolved V gene accounts for under half of them, and the cause for the rest is not known. The sample profile shows about 70,000 clones; about nine tenths of them were found once. More than 2% of the sample belongs to the ten largest clones. The trial excluded patients who had a history of autoimmune disease or were on systemic immunosuppression. Peripheral blood for TCR sequencing was collected from all dose cohorts at baseline, on cycle 4 day 1, and on cycle 7 day 1. The samples were taken from a phase I, first-in-human, multicenter, open-label dose-escalation trial of ivuxolimab. Adults with locally advanced or metastatic melanoma, renal cell, hepatocellular, or head and neck squamous cell carcinoma were enrolled in the trial. Before TCR sequencing, CD4+ T cells and CD8+ T cells from peripheral blood were sorted into separate populations.

CDR1 and CDR2 were assigned from the germline V gene as SGDLS and YYNGEE. Taken from cysteine to phenylalanine, the CDR3 has 15 residues. Only the CDR3 region is kept as DNA, spanning 45 bases read in frame from base 1. Trimming accounts for 6 bases at V and 2 bases at J, while the number of junction bases matched to no gene is 7. Of note for this clone: Its antigen is not yet known. No much larger clonotype is one base removed from it; base qualities were not supplied.

This receptor was identified in an adult with an advanced solid tumor such as melanoma, head and neck, liver or kidney cancer. The rearranged segments are TRBV9 and TRBJ2-3; TRBD2 agrees with 9 junctional bases. Here the sequenced sample was CD4+ or CD8+ T cells sorted from blood, taken in a trial of the OX40 agonist ivuxolimab. CDR3 region: CASTVTSGYTDTQYF. The nucleotides are TGTGCCAGCACCGTGACTAGCGGCTACACAGATACGCAGTATTTT.